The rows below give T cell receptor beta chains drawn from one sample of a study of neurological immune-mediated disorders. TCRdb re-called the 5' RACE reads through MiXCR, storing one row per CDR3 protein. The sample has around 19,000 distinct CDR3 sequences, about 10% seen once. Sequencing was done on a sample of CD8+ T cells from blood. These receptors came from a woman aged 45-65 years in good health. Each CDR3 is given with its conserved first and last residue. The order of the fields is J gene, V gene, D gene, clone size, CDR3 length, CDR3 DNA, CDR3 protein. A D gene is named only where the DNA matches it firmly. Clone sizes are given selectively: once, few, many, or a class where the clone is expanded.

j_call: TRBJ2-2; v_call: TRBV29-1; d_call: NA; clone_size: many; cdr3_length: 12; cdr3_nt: TGCAGCGTTGCAGGGGTAACCGGGGAGCTGTTTTTT; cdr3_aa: CSVAGVTGELFF
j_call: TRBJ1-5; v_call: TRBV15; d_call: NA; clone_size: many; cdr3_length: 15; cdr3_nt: TGTGCCACCAGCAGAGTAGGATTTAGCAATCAGCCCCAGCATTTT; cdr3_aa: CATSRVGFSNQPQHF
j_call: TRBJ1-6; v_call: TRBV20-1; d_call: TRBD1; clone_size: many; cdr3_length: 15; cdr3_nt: TGCAGTGCAAGAGGGGGACAGAATTATAATTCACCCCTCCACTTT; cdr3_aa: CSARGGQNYNSPLHF
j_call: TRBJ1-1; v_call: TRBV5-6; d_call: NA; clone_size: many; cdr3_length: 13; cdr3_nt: TGTGCCAGCAGCTTTAATCTGAACACTGAAGCTTTCTTT; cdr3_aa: CASSFNLNTEAFF
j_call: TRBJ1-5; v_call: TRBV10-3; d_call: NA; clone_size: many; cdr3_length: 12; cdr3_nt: TGTGCCATCAGTGATGGCAATCAGCCCCAGCATTTT; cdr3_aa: CAISDGNQPQHF
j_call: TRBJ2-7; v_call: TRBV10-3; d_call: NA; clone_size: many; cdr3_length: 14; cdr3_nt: TGTGCCATCAGTGAGTCGACACAGTCCTACGAGCAGTACTTC; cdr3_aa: CAISESTQSYEQYF
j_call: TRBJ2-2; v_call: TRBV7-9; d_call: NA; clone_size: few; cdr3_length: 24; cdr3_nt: NA; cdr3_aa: CASSLYGQVLAKNIQYFGAGELFF
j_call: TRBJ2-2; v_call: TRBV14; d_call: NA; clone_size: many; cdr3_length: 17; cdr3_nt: TGTGCCAGCAGCCAAGACTGGAGGCAACTGAACACCGGGGAGCTGTTTTTT; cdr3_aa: CASSQDWRQLNTGELFF
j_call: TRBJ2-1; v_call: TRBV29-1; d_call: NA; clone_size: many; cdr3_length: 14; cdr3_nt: TGCAGCGCCGAGGGTAGGGGCTCCTACAATGAGCAGTTCTTC; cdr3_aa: CSAEGRGSYNEQFF
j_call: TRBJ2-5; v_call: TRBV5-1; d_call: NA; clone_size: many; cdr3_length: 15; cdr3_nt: TGCGCCAGCAAATCTATCGGGGGAGGCGACGGGACCCAGTACTTC; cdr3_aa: CASKSIGGGDGTQYF
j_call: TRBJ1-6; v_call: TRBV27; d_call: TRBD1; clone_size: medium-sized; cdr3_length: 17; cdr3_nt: TGTGCCAGCAGTTTGGGCGGACAGGGGAGCGATAATTCACCCCTCCACTTT; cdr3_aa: CASSLGGQGSDNSPLHF
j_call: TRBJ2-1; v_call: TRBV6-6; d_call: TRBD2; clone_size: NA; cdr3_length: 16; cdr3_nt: TGTGTCAGCAGTTACTCAGGGACTAGCGGGGGTGATGAGCAGTTCTTC; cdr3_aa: CVSSYSGTSGGDEQFF
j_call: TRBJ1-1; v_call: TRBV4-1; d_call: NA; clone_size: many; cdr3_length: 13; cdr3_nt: TGCGCCAGTACCGGGGTGGGGGCATCTGAAGCTTTCTTT; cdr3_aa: CASTGVGASEAFF
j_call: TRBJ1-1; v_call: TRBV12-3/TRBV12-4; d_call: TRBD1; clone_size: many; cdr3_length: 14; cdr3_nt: TGTGCCAGCAGTTTCTCCAGGGGGGATTCTGAAGCTTTCTTT; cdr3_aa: CASSFSRGDSEAFF
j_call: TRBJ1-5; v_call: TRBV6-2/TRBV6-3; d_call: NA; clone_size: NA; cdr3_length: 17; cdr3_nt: TGTGCCAGCAGTTACTCCCAGACAGCTCGAGAAAGGCAGCCCCAGCATTTT; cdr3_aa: CASSYSQTARERQPQHF
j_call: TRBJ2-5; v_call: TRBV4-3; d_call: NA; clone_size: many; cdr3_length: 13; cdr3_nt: TGCGCCAGCAGCCAAACGGAGCAAGAGACCCAGTACTTC; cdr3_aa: CASSQTEQETQYF
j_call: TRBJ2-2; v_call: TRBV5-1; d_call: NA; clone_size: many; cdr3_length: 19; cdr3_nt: TGCGCCAGCAGCTTAACCGGACGGCCCGAGGTGTTTAACACCGGGGAGCTGTTTTTT; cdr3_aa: CASSLTGRPEVFNTGELFF
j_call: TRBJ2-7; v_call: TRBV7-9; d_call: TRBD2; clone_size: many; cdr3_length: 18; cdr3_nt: TGTGCCAGCAGCTTAACCGGGACTAGCGGGGGAGAGGGCTACGAGCAGTACTTC; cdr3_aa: CASSLTGTSGGEGYEQYF
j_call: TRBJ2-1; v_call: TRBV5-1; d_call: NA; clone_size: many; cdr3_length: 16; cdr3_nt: TGCGCCAGCAGCTTAACACGAGGGGGCTCCTACAATGAGCAGTTCTTC; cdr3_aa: CASSLTRGGSYNEQFF
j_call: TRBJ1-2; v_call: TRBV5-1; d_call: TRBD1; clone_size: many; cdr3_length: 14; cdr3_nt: TGCGCCAGCAGCTTGGCCGGGACAGGGTTTGGCTACACCTTC; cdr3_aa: CASSLAGTGFGYTF
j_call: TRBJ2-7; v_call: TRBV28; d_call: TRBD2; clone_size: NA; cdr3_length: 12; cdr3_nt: TGTGCCAGCAGCCCTAGCGGCAACGAGCAGTACTTC; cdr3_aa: CASSPSGNEQYF
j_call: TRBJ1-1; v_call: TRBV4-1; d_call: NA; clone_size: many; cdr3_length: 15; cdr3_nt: TGCGCCAGCAGCCCATCTTTTGGGGCAGGCACTGAAGCTTTCTTT; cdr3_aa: CASSPSFGAGTEAFF
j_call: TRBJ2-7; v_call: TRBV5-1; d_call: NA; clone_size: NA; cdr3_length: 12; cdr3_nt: TGCGCCAGCAGTACTGGGAACTACGAGCAGTACTTC; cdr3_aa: CASSTGNYEQYF
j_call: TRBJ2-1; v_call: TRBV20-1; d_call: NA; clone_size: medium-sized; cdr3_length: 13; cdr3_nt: TGCAGTGCTATAGTCGACAGCTACAATGAGCAGTTCTTC; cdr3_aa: CSAIVDSYNEQFF
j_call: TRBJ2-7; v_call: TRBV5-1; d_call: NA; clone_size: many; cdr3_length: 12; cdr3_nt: TGCGCCAGCAGTTTAGACACGAGCGAGCAGTACTTC; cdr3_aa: CASSLDTSEQYF
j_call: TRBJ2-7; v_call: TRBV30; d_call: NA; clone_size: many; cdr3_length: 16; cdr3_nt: TGTGCCTGGAGTTTGGACGGACAGTGGATTACCTACGAGCAGTACTTC; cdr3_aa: CAWSLDGQWITYEQYF
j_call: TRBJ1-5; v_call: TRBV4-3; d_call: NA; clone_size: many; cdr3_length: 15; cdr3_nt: TGCGCCAGCAGCCAAGCTCGAGGATCGAATCAGCCCCAGCATTTT; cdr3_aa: CASSQARGSNQPQHF
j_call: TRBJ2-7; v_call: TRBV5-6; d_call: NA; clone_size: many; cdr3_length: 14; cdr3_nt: TGTGCCAGCAGCTTGGGGCAGATACTCTACGAGCAGTACTTC; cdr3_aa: CASSLGQILYEQYF
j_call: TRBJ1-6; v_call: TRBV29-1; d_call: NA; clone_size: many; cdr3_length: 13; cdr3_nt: TGCAGCGTTGGGGGAGGGGATAATTCACCCCTCCACTTT; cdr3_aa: CSVGGGDNSPLHF
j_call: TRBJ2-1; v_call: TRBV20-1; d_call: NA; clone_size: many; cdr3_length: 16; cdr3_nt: TGCAGTGCTAGGCCCCGGACGGTTGTGTCCTACAATGAGCAGTTCTTC; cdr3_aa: CSARPRTVVSYNEQFF
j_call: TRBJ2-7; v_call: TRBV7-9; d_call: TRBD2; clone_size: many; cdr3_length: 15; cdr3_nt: TGTGCCAGCAGCCAAGTAGCGGGTCCCTCCTACGAGCAGTACTTC; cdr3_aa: CASSQVAGPSYEQYF
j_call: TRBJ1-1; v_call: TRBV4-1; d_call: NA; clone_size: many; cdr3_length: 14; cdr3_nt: TGCGCCAGCAGCCAAGGACGTATGAACACTGAAGCTTTCTTT; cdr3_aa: CASSQGRMNTEAFF
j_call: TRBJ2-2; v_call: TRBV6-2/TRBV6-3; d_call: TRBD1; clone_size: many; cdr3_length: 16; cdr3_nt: TGTGCCAGCGGGGGAGACAGGGGGTTTAACACCGGGGAGCTGTTTTTT; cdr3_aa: CASGGDRGFNTGELFF
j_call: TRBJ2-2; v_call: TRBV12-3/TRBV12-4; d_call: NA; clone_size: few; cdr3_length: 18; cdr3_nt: TGTGCCAGCACCCCCGTGTCGTACTACTCAGGTGACACCGGGGAGCTGTTTTTT; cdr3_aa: CASTPVSYYSGDTGELFF
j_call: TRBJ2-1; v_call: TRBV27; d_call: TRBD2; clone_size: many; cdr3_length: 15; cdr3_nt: TGTGCCAGCAGTCGCCTTGGGACTAGCCTCAATGAGCAGTTCTTC; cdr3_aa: CASSRLGTSLNEQFF
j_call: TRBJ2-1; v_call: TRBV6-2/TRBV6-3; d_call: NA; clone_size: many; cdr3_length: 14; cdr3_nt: TGTGCCAGCAATCAGAGGGGGTCCTACAATGAGCAGTTCTTC; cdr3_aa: CASNQRGSYNEQFF
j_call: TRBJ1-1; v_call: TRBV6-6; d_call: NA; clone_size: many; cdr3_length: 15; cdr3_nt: TGTGCCAGCAGTTACGGGGGGGCGCAGAACACTGAAGCTTTCTTT; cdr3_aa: CASSYGGAQNTEAFF
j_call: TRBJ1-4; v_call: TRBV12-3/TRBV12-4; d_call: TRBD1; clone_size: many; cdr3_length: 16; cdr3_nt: TGTGCCAGCAGTTTCCGCGTGGACAGGGGGCTTGAAAAACTGTTTTTT; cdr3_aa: CASSFRVDRGLEKLFF
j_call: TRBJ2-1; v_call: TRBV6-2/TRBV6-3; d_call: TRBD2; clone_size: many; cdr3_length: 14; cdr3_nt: TGTGCCAGCAATCTAGCGGGGGGGGGCAATGAGCAGTTCTTC; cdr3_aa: CASNLAGGGNEQFF
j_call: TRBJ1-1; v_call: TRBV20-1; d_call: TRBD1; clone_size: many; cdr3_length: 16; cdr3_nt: TGCAGTGCTAGAGGCTGGGACAGCGCTCGAGGGACTGAAGCTTTCTTT; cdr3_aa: CSARGWDSARGTEAFF
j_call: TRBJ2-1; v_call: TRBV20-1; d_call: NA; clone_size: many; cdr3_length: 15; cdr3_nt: TGCAGTGCTAGAGGGGGCGGGGGCATCTACAATGAGCAGTTCTTC; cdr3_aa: CSARGGGGIYNEQFF